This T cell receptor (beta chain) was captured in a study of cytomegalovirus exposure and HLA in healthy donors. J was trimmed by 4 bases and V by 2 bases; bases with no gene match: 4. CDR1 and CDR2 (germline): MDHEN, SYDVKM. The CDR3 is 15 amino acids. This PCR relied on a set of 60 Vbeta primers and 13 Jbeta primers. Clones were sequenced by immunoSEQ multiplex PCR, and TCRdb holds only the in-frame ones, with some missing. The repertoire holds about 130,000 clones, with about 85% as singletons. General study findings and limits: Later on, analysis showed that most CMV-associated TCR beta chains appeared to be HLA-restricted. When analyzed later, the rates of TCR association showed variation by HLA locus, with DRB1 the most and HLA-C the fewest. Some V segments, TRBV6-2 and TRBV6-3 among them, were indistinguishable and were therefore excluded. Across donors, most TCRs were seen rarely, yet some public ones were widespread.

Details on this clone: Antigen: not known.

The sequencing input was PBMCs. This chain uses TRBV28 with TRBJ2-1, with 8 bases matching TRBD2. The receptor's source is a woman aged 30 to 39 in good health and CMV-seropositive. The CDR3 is CASSLGGGRYNEQFF. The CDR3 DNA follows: TGTGCCAGCAGTTTAGGCGGGGGGCGTTACAATGAGCAGTTCTTC.